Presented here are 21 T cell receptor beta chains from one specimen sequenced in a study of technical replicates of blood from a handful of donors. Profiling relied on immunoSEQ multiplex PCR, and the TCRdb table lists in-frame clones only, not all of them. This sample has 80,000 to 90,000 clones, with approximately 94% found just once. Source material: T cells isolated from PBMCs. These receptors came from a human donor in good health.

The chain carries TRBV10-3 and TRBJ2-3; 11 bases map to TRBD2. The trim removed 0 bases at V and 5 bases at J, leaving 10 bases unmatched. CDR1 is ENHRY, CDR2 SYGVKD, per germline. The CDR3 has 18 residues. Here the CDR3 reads CAISESPVSLAGGDTQYF. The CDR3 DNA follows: TGTGCCATCAGTGAGTCGCCGGTTAGTCTAGCGGGAGGAGATACGCAGTATTTT.

Here the CDR3 DNA reads TGTGCCAGCAGAGGACTGAGACAGGGGATGAACGCAGATACGCAGTATTTT. Translation: CASRGLRQGMNADTQYF. V and J are TRBV2 and TRBJ2-3, with 8 bases fitting TRBD1. V shed 6 bases and J 4 bases; nucleotides not matched to a gene: 15. Germline lookup yields CDR1 SNHLY and CDR2 FYNNEI. The CDR3 extends over 17 amino acids.

CDR3: CASSSGLAGGTDTQYF. CDR3 bases: TGTGCCAGCAGCTCCGGACTAGCGGGGGGTACAGATACGCAGTATTTT. V gene TRBV7-3 combines with J gene TRBJ2-3; 14 positions match TRBD2. Losses at the gene ends were 4 bases for V and 3 bases for J; bases not matched to a gene: 3. The CDR3 runs 16 residues. Germline lookup yields CDR1 SGHTA and CDR2 FQGTGA. The full variable domain, rest sourced from reference TRBV7-3 and TRBJ2-3, is GAGVSQTPSNKVTEKGKYVELRCDPISGHTALYWYRQSLGQGPEFLIYFQGTGAADDSGLPNDRFFAVRPEGSVSTLKIQRTERGDSAVYLCASSSGLAGGTDTQYFGPGTRLTVL.

The CDR3 is CAVGDPSYEQYF. In DNA form, the CDR3 reads TGTGCCGTGGGAGACCCCTCCTACGAGCAGTACTTC. V and J are TRBV28 and TRBJ2-7, with a weak D call TRBD2 (5 bases). The CDR3 spans 12 residues. V dropped 11 bases and J dropped 0 bases, with 11 bases sitting between them. Germline V CDR1 and CDR2: MDHEN, SYDVKM. Based on the CDR3 plus reference TRBV28 and TRBJ2-7, the full variable domain is DVKVTQSSRYLVKRTGEKVFLECVQDMDHENMFWYRQDPGLGLRLIYFSYDVKMKEKGDIPEGYSVSREKKERFSLILESASTNQTSMYLCAVGDPSYEQYFGPGTRLTVT.

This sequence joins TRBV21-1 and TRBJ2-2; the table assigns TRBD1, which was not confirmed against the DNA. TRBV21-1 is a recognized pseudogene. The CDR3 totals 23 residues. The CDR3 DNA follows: TGTGCCAGCAGCAAAGACCCCACGACAGGGTTTCCGATAACCATCCAAAACACCGGGGAGCTGTTTTTT. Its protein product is CASSKDPTTGFPITIQNTGELFF.

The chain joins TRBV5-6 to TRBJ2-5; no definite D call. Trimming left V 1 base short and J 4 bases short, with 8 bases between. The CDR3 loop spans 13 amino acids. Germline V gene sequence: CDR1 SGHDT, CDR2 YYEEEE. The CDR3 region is CASSLPMRETQYF. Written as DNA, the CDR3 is TGTGCCAGCAGCTTGCCAATGAGAGAGACCCAGTACTTC.

CDR3 in amino acids: CASSLTSGAYNEQFF. CDR3 DNA: TGTGCCAGCAGCCTTACTAGCGGGGCCTACAATGAGCAGTTCTTC. The chain combines TRBV11-3 with TRBJ2-1; 10 bases fit TRBD2. The CDR3 is made up of 15 amino acids. The junction had 3 bases not matched to a gene; V was cut back by 5 bases and J by 2 bases. Germline lookup yields CDR1 SGHNT and CDR2 YENEEA.

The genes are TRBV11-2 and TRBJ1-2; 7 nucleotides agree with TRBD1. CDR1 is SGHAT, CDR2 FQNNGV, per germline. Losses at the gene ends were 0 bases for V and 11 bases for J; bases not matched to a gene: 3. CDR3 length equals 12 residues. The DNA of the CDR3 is TGTGCCAGCAGCTTAGATGTCAGGGGGTACACCTTC. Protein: CASSLDVRGYTF.

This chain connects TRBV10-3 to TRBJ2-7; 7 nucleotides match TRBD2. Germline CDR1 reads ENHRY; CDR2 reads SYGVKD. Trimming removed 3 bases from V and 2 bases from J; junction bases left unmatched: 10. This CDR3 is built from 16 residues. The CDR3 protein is CAISDHPDGGAYEQYF. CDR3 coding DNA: TGTGCCATCAGTGACCACCCCGATGGGGGGGCCTACGAGCAGTACTTC.

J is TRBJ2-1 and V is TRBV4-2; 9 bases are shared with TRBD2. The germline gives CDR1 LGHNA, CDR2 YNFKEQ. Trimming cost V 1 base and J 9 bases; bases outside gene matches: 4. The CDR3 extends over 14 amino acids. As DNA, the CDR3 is TGTGCCAGCAGCCAAGTACTTAGCGGGAGTGAGCAGTTCTTC. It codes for CASSQVLSGSEQFF.

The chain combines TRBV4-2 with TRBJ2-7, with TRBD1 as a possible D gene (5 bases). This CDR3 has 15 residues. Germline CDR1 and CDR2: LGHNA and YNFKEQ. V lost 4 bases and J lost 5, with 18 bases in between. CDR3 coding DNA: TGTGCCAGCAGCCCCAAGATCGCAGGGAACCACGAGCAGTACTTC. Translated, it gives CASSPKIAGNHEQYF.

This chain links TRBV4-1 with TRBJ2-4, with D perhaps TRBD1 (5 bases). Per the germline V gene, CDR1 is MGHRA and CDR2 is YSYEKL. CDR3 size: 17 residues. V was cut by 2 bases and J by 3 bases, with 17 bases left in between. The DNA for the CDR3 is TGCGCCAGCAGCCAACGAAGTGGGCAGGGCGTCAAAAACATTCAGTACTTC. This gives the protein CASSQRSGQGVKNIQYF.

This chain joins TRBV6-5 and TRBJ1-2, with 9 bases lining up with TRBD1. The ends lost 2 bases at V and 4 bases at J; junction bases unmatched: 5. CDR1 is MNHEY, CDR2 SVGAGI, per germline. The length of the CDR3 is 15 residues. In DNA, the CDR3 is TGTGCCAGCAGTTACGGGACAGGGACCTCCTATGGCTACACCTTC. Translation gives CASSYGTGTSYGYTF.

For the CDR3, the DNA is TGTGCCAGCAGTGTTTTTCTCACTAGCGGGGAGATCCAAGAGACCCAGTACTTC. Protein product: CASSVFLTSGEIQETQYF. The V gene is TRBV6-1, the J gene TRBJ2-5; the match to TRBD2 covers 10 bases. CDR1 is MNHNS and CDR2 is SASEGT in the germline V gene. The CDR3 has 18 residues. The ends lost 4 bases at V and 1 base at J; junction bases unmatched: 12.

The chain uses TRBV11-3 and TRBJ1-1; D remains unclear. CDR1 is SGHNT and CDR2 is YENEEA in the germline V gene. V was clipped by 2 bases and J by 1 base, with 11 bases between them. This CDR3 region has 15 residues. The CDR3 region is CASSLISQTNTEAFF. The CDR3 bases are TGTGCCAGCAGCTTAATCAGTCAAACGAACACTGAAGCTTTCTTT.

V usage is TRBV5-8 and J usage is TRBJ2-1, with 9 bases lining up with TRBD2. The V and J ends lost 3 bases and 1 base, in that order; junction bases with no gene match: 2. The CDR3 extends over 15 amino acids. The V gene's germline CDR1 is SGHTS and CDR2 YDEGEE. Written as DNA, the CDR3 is TGTGCCAGCAGCTCTACTAGCGGGTCCTACAATGAGCAGTTCTTC. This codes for CASSSTSGSYNEQFF.

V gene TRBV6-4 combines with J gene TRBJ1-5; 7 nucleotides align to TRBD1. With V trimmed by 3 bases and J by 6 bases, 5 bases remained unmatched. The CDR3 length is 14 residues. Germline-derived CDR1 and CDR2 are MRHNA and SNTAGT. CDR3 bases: TGTGCCAGCAGTGAACAGGGGATCGGTCAGCCCCAGCATTTT. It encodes CASSEQGIGQPQHF.

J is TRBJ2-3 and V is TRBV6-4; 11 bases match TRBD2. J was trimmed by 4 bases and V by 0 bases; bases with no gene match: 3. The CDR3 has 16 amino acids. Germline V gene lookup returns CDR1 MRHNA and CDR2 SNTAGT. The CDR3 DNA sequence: TGTGCCAGCAGTGACTCTAGCGGGAGGGCCCCAGATACGCAGTATTTT. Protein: CASSDSSGRAPDTQYF.

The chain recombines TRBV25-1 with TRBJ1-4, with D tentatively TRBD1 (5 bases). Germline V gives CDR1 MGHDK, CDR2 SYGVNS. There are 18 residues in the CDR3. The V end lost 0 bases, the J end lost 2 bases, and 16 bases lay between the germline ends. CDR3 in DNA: TGTGCCAGCAGTGAATATATGGGGTCAGGGCAGACTAATGAAAAACTGTTTTTT. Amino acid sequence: CASSEYMGSGQTNEKLFF. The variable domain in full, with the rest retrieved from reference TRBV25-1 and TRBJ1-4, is EADIYQTPRYLVIGTGKKITLECSQTMGHDKMYWYQQDPGMELHLIHYSYGVNSTEKGDLSSESTVSRIRTEHFPLTLESARPSHTSQYLCASSEYMGSGQTNEKLFFGSGTQLSVL.

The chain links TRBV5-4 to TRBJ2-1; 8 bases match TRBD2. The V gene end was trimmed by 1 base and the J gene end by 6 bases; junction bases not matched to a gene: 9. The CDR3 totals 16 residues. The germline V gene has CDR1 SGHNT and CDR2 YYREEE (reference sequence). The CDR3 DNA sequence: TGTGCCAGCAGCTTGTCGTTAGCGGGGCTACCCAATGAGCAGTTCTTC. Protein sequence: CASSLSLAGLPNEQFF.

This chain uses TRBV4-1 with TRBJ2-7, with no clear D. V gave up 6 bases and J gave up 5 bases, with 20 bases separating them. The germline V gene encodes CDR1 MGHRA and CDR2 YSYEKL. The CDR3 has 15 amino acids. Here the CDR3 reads CASRQTFRTFDEQYF. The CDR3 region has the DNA TGCGCCAGCAGACAGACATTCCGTACCTTTGACGAGCAGTACTTC.